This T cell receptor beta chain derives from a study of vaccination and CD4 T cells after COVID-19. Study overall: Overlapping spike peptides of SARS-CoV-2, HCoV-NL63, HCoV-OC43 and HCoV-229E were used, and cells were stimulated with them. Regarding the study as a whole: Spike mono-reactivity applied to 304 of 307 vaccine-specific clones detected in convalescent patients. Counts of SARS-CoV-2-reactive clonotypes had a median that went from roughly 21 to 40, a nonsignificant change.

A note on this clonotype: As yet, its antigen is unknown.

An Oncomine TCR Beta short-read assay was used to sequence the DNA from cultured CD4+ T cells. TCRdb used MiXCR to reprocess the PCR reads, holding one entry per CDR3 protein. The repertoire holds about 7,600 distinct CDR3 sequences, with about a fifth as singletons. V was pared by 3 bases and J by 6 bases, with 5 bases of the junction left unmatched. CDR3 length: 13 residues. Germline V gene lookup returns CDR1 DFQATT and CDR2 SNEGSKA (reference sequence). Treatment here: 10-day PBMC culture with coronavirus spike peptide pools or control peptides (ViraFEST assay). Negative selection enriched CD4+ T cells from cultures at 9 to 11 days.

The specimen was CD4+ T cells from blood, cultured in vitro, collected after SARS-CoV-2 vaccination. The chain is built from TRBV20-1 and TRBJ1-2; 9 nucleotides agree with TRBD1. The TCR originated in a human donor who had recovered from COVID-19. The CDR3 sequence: CSASPGTGNGYTF. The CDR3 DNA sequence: TGCAGTGCTAGCCCAGGGACAGGGAATGGCTACACCTTC.